This entry lists 26 T cell receptor beta chains sequenced from one sample in a study of immune evolution from preneoplasia to lung adenocarcinoma. Sequenced by immunoSEQ multiplex PCR; TCRdb stores in-frame clones only, minus some. The sample yields approximately 9,000 clones, roughly three quarters seen once. The sequenced material came from FFPE minimally invasive lung adenocarcinoma tissue. The receptors here all came from a donor aged 70 or over with lung adenocarcinoma.

This chain connects TRBV2 to TRBJ1-1, with D possibly matching TRBD1 (6 bases). With 6 bases removed from V and 1 base from J, the gap between germline ends came to 9 bases. Looked up from germline, CDR1 is SNHLY and CDR2 is FYNNEI. The CDR3 is made up of 13 amino acids. CDR3 in DNA: TGTGCCAGCAGGCAGACAGGGAACACTGAAGCTTTCTTT. This sequence encodes CASRQTGNTEAFF.

CDR3 protein: CASSIPGTSGKNIQYF. The CDR3 DNA sequence: TGTGCCAGTAGTATACCCGGGACTAGCGGGAAAAACATTCAGTACTTC. The V gene is TRBV19, the J gene TRBJ2-4, with 12 bases identical to TRBD2. Trimming removed 2 bases from V and 4 bases from J; junction bases left unmatched: 3. The CDR3 covers 16 residues. Germline CDR1 and CDR2: LNHDA and SQIVND (reference sequence).

The chain couples TRBV7-9 to TRBJ2-7, with 10 bases aligning to TRBD1. Germline CDR1 SEHNR, CDR2 FQNEAQ (reference sequence). This CDR3 has 14 amino acids. V was pared by 5 bases and J by 6 bases, with 7 bases of the junction left unmatched. The DNA of the CDR3 is TGTGCCAGCAGCCTCCGGACAGGGGGGGGCGAGCAGTACTTC. Its translation: CASSLRTGGGEQYF.

The chain combines TRBV10-3 with TRBJ2-5; TRBD1 matches at 9 bases. The J segment lost 5 bases and the V segment lost 3 bases, leaving 7 bases of the junction unmatched. Germline V CDR1 and CDR2: ENHRY, SYGVKD. The CDR3 is 15 residues long. This chain's CDR3 is CAISDPGTGIETQYF. Here the CDR3 DNA reads TGTGCCATCAGTGACCCCGGGACAGGGATCGAGACCCAGTACTTC.

The genes are TRBV5-1 and TRBJ2-1; perhaps TRBD1 as D (5 bases). Germline V gene sequence: CDR1 SGHRS, CDR2 YFSETQ. The CDR3 length is 14 residues. V was trimmed by 1 base and J by 5 bases, leaving 10 bases between them. The CDR3 nucleotides read TGCGCCAGCAGCTTGATGGGGCCTGACAATGAGCAGTTCTTC. Its translation is CASSLMGPDNEQFF.

The chain links TRBV7-2 to TRBJ2-3, with TRBD2 matching over 8 bases. After removal of 4 bases from V and 1 base from J, the junction contained 13 bases not matched to a gene. The CDR3 has 18 amino acids. The germline gives CDR1 SGHTA, CDR2 FQGNSA. This CDR3 reads CASSSGRGAGGRTDTQYF. In nucleotides, the CDR3 is TGTGCCAGCAGCTCGGGCCGAGGGGCGGGAGGTCGCACAGATACGCAGTATTTT.

The V call is TRBV10-1, the J call TRBJ1-6; no clear D gene. Trimming cost V 2 bases and J 10 bases, with 9 bases left between them. Germline CDR1 reads WNHNN; CDR2 reads SYGVQD (reference sequence). The CDR3 spans 13 residues. This CDR3 is CASSETKWSPLHF. The CDR3 bases are TGCGCCAGCAGTGAGACGAAGTGGTCACCCCTCCACTTT.

CDR3 sequence reads: CAWSERGGEPIYEQYF. The CDR3 DNA reads TGTGCCTGGAGTGAACGAGGGGGCGAACCGATCTACGAGCAGTACTTC. This chain links TRBV30 with TRBJ2-7; 7 nucleotides line up with TRBD1. The CDR3 is 16 residues long. The trim removed 1 base at V and 3 bases at J, leaving 12 bases unmatched. Germline V gives CDR1 GTSNPN, CDR2 SVGIG (reference sequence). Combining the CDR3 with reference TRBV30 and TRBJ2-7 gives the whole variable domain SQTIHQWPATLVQPVGSPLSLECTVEGTSNPNLYWYRQAAGRGLQLLFYSVGIGQISSEVPQNLSASRPQDRQFILSSKKLLLSDSGFYLCAWSERGGEPIYEQYFGPGTRLTVT.

V and J are TRBV29-1 and TRBJ1-1; unclear D gene. The CDR3 is made up of 12 amino acids. Deletions cut 6 bases from V and 5 bases from J, with 13 bases between. Germline V CDR1 and CDR2: SQVTM, ANQGSEA. The CDR3 is CSVGTWRTEAFF. The CDR3 DNA follows: TGCAGCGTCGGCACCTGGAGGACTGAAGCTTTCTTT.

This clone is categorized as medium-sized. The DNA for the CDR3 is TGTGCCAGCAGTGGGGGCGTGGCTCCCGAGCAGTTCTTC. This translates into CASSGGVAPEQFF. The genes are TRBV27 and TRBJ2-1; D perhaps matches TRBD1 (6 bases). Germline V gene sequence: CDR1 MNHEY, CDR2 SMNVEV (reference sequence). The CDR3 runs to 13 residues. V was pared by 5 bases and J by 10 bases, with 15 bases between.

The rearrangement joins TRBV10-2 to TRBJ2-1; TRBD1 aligns across 9 bases. The CDR3 has 14 residues. Germline V lookup: CDR1 WSHSY, CDR2 SAAADI. Trimming at V came to 5 bases and at J to 5 bases, leaving 4 bases not matched to a gene. CDR3 in DNA: TGCGCCAGCAGTTACAGGGGGCTGAACAATGAGCAGTTCTTC. It specifies CASSYRGLNNEQFF.

This clone was seen only once. This chain links TRBV29-1 with TRBJ2-5; the D is unclear. The CDR3 runs to 12 residues. CDR1 is SQVTM, CDR2 ANQGSEA, per germline. V was clipped by 3 bases and J by 0 bases, with 5 bases between them. CDR3 amino acids: CSVEGYQETQYF. The DNA of the CDR3 is TGCAGCGTTGAGGGTTACCAAGAGACCCAGTACTTC.

The V call is TRBV25-1, the J call TRBJ1-5, with a weak D call TRBD1 (6 bases). V lost 5 bases and J 7 bases, leaving 9 bases between the germline ends. Germline loops: CDR1 MGHDK, CDR2 SYGVNS. CDR3 length: 12 amino acids. The CDR3 sequence: CASSRGAQPQHF. CDR3 coding DNA: TGTGCCAGCAGTCGGGGGGCCCAGCCCCAGCATTTT.

The J gene is TRBJ1-1, the V gene TRBV19; unclear D gene. The CDR3 loop spans 12 amino acids. The germline V gene has CDR1 LNHDA and CDR2 SQIVND (reference sequence). Trimming removed 8 bases at V and 8 bases at J, with 15 bases between. The CDR3 DNA reads as TGTGCCAGTCTTGGGGTTCTTGGGGAAGCTTTCTTT. It is translated as CASLGVLGEAFF.

This CDR3 is CASSPGGFQGRVNTEAFF. The CDR3, as DNA: TGTGCCAGCAGCCCAGGAGGATTTCAGGGTCGGGTGAACACTGAAGCTTTCTTT. The rearrangement joins TRBV5-4 to TRBJ1-1, with a possible D match to TRBD1 (5 bases). The germline CDR1 and CDR2 sequences are SGHNT and YYREEE (reference sequence). The V end was cut by 4 bases, the J end by 0 bases, with 22 bases between. CDR3 size: 18 residues.

The chain links TRBV28 to TRBJ2-7; the match to TRBD1 covers 8 bases. V lost 8 bases and J lost 5; bases outside the gene matches: 8. CDR1 is MDHEN and CDR2 is SYDVKM in the germline V gene. This CDR3 is built from 13 residues. CDR3: CASRGQGDDEQYF. The CDR3 nucleotides read TGTGCCAGCCGAGGACAGGGAGACGACGAGCAGTACTTC.

For the CDR3, the DNA is TGTGCCAGCAGCTCTACCAGGGGAGGCACTGAAGCTTTCTTT. Translated: CASSSTRGGTEAFF. V and J are TRBV5-6 and TRBJ1-1; the D gene is possibly TRBD1 (6 bases). V was pared by 3 bases and J by 4 bases, with 13 bases between. Germline CDR1 and CDR2: SGHDT and YYEEEE. The CDR3 runs to 14 residues.

V and J are TRBV9 and TRBJ1-1, with 8 bases that match TRBD1. The V gene end was trimmed by 3 bases and the J gene end by 4 bases; junction bases not matched to a gene: 8. Per germline, CDR1 SGDLS and CDR2 YYNGEE. The CDR3 is 15 amino acids. CDR3 DNA sequence: TGTGCCAGCAGCGGACGACAGGGGACGGCCACTGAAGCTTTCTTT. Its translation is CASSGRQGTATEAFF.

CDR3 protein: CATRERDLAYNEQFF. CDR3 DNA: TGTGCCACAAGAGAGCGGGACCTGGCCTACAATGAGCAGTTCTTC. The chain employs TRBV19 and TRBJ2-1; TRBD2 aligns across 7 bases. The germline CDR1 and CDR2 sequences are LNHDA and SQIVND (reference sequence). CDR3 length: 15 residues. With V trimmed by 10 bases and J by 2 bases, 11 bases remained unmatched. The entire variable domain, with the rest obtained from reference TRBV19 and TRBJ2-1, is as follows: DGGITQSPKYLFRKEGQNVTLSCEQNLNHDAMYWYRQDPGQGLRLIYYSQIVNDFQKGDIAEGYSVSREKKESFPLTVTSAQKNPTAFYLCATRERDLAYNEQFFGPGTRLTVL.

Note on this clone: At one boundary the junction diverges from the germline segment, which might be a read error. Other DNA sequences in this specimen translate into the identical CDR3. The chain recombines TRBV5-1 with TRBJ1-1, with TRBD1 as a possible D gene (6 bases). The CDR3 extends over 15 amino acids. Per germline, CDR1 SGHRS and CDR2 YFSETQ. For the CDR3, the DNA is TGCGCCAGCAGCTCGGTGGGACACCGGAACACTGAGGCTTTCTTT. Translation: CASSSVGHRNTEAFF.

This clone was seen a handful of times. The chain uses TRBV7-2 and TRBJ1-2; D call uncertain. CDR1 is SGHTA and CDR2 is FQGNSA in the germline V gene. This CDR3 spans 13 amino acids. Trimming took off 1 base at V and 6 bases at J, with 9 bases between the two ends. The CDR3 region is CASSLDGRNGYTF. The CDR3 region has the DNA TGTGCCAGCAGCTTAGATGGGAGGAATGGCTACACCTTC.

This chain links TRBV30 with TRBJ2-1, with 10 bases matching TRBD2. This CDR3 has 15 amino acids. Germline CDR1 GTSNPN, CDR2 SVGIG (reference sequence). Germline trimming cut 2 bases from V and 5 bases from J; bases unmatched to any gene: 6. This chain's CDR3 is CAWSLLAGRHNEQFF. The CDR3 nucleotides read TGTGCCTGGAGTTTACTAGCGGGACGCCACAATGAGCAGTTCTTC.

The chain uses TRBV5-1 and TRBJ1-2; D perhaps matches TRBD1 (6 bases). This CDR3 has 12 amino acids. V was cut by 5 bases and J by 8 bases, with 13 bases left in between. Germline V CDR1 and CDR2: SGHRS, YFSETQ. CDR3 loop: CASSFDGGGYTF. CDR3 coding DNA: TGCGCCAGCAGTTTCGACGGGGGCGGCTACACCTTC.

The J gene is TRBJ1-2, the V gene TRBV30, with a tentative D call TRBD1 (5 bases). With 4 bases removed from V and 5 bases from J, the gap between germline ends came to 14 bases. Germline V gene data show CDR1 as GTSNPN and CDR2 as SVGIG (reference sequence). CDR3 length: 13 residues. CDR3 sequence reads: CAWTLQGPYGYTF. CDR3 DNA: TGTGCCTGGACGCTTCAGGGCCCTTATGGCTACACCTTC.

The rearrangement joins TRBV5-6 to TRBJ2-2; perhaps TRBD2 as D (5 bases). Germline V lookup: CDR1 SGHDT, CDR2 YYEEEE. CDR3 size: 12 residues. The ends were cut back, 4 bases at V and 7 bases at J, with 8 bases in the middle. CDR3 coding DNA: TGTGCCAGCAGCCGGGGTGACGGGGAGCTGTTTTTT. Amino acid sequence: CASSRGDGELFF.

The sample holds a few counts of this clone. The gene calls are TRBV7-9 and TRBJ1-2; maybe TRBD1 (6 bases). The CDR3 covers 17 residues. Germline CDR1 is SEHNR and CDR2 is FQNEAQ (reference sequence). Trimming stripped 4 bases from V and 0 bases from J, with 18 bases between. For the CDR3, the DNA is TGTGCCAGCAGCTCCTCAAGGACAGCGGTGTCTAACTATGGCTACACCTTC. It encodes CASSSSRTAVSNYGYTF.